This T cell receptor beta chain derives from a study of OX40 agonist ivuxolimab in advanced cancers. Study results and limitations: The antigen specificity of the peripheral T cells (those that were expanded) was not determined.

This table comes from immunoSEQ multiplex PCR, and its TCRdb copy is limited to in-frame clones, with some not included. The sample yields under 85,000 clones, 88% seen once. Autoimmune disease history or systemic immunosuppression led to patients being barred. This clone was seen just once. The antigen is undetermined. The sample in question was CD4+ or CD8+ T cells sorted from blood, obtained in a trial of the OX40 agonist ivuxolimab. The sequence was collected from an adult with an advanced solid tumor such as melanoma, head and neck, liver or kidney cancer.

CDR3 DNA sequence: TGTGCCATCAGTGACCATGACAGGAGCAATCAGCCCCAGCATTTT. It specifies CAISDHDRSNQPQHF. The chain carries TRBV10-3 and TRBJ1-5; D may be TRBD1 (6 bases). Trimming took off 3 bases at V and 1 base at J, with 10 bases between the two ends. The germline V gene encodes CDR1 ENHRY and CDR2 SYGVKD. This CDR3 is built from 15 residues.